The next 29 T cell receptor beta chains were all read from a single sample in a study of cytomegalovirus exposure and HLA in healthy donors. PCR employed 60 Vbeta and 13 Jbeta primers. Here immunoSEQ multiplex PCR was the method, and the copy in TCRdb shows in-frame clones only, minus some. The table has 140,000 or so clones, roughly 90% seen once. The sample comprised PBMCs. These receptors were obtained from a woman aged 40 to 50 in good health and CMV-seronegative.

This chain joins TRBV5-4 and TRBJ2-7, with 9 positions matching TRBD2. The V segment lost 4 bases and the J segment 1 base; nucleotides outside the gene matches: 6. This CDR3 has 15 residues. CDR1 is SGHNT and CDR2 is YYREEE in the germline V gene (reference sequence). The CDR3 DNA reads TGTGCCAGCAGCCAGACGGGACTAGCATCCTACGAGCAGTACTTC. It codes for CASSQTGLASYEQYF.

This clone has just a few counts. The chain links TRBV7-3 to TRBJ2-1; 9 bases align to TRBD2. The CDR3 runs to 16 residues. The V gene end was trimmed by 4 bases and the J gene end by 9 bases; junction bases not matched to a gene: 13. Per the germline V gene, CDR1 is SGHTA and CDR2 is FQGTGA. The CDR3 nucleotides are TGTGCCAGCAGCTCCCAGGGAGGTAGCGGGAGAAGTGAGCAGTTCTTC. Amino acids: CASSSQGGSGRSEQFF. Drawing the rest from reference TRBV7-3 and TRBJ2-1, the complete variable domain is GAGVSQTPSNKVTEKGKYVELRCDPISGHTALYWYRQSLGQGPEFLIYFQGTGAADDSGLPNDRFFAVRPEGSVSTLKIQRTERGDSAVYLCASSSQGGSGRSEQFFGPGTRLTVL.

The chain has TRBV6-6 and TRBJ2-1; 10 nucleotides agree with TRBD2. J gave up 8 bases and V 4 bases, and 8 bases lay outside the gene matches. Germline CDR1 reads MNHNY; CDR2 reads SVGAGI (reference sequence). The CDR3 sequence is 15 residues long. The CDR3 sequence is CASSSSGRAFDEQFF. The CDR3 DNA reads as TGTGCCAGCAGTTCGAGCGGGAGGGCATTCGATGAGCAGTTCTTC.

The chain carries TRBV28 and TRBJ2-7; D possibly corresponds to TRBD2 (5 bases). Germline V CDR1 and CDR2: MDHEN, SYDVKM. The V and J ends lost 1 base and 3 bases respectively, with 7 bases between them. The CDR3 length is 13 residues. The CDR3 DNA reads as TGTGCCAGCAGTTTATTTGGAGGCTACGAGCAGTACTTC. This codes for CASSLFGGYEQYF.

The chain has TRBV10-2 and TRBJ1-1; TRBD1 aligns across 7 bases. There are 14 residues in the CDR3. J lost 5 bases, V lost 6 bases, and 9 bases had no gene match. The germline CDR1 and CDR2 sequences are WSHSY and SAAADI. The CDR3 here is CASSDLGGITEAFF. DNA for the CDR3: TGCGCCAGCAGCGATTTAGGGGGCATAACTGAAGCTTTCTTT.

The V and J genes are TRBV7-2 and TRBJ1-1; D ambiguous. The V gene lost 0 bases and the J gene lost 6 bases, with 14 bases spanning the gap. This CDR3 comprises 15 residues. Germline CDR1 SGHTA, CDR2 FQGNSA. Here the CDR3 reads CASSLAGRTGAEAFF. CDR3 sequence (DNA): TGTGCCAGCAGCTTAGCGGGCCGGACCGGGGCTGAAGCTTTCTTT.

This clone occurred a few times. The V and J genes are TRBV2 and TRBJ1-5; tentatively, D is TRBD1 (5 bases). Trimming took 7 bases from V and 4 from J, leaving 17 bases between them. CDR1 and CDR2 from the germline V gene are SNHLY and FYNNEI. This CDR3 spans 15 amino acids. The CDR3 sequence: CASTMGDGRNQPQHF. Written as DNA, the CDR3 is TGTGCCAGCACAATGGGGGACGGGAGGAATCAGCCCCAGCATTTT.

The chain has TRBV7-8 and TRBJ1-1, with D uncertain. CDR3 length: 12 residues. CDR1 SGHVS and CDR2 FQNEAQ come from the germline V gene. V was shortened by 3 bases and J by 11 bases, with 13 bases between the two germline ends. The CDR3 DNA is TGTGCCAGCAGCTTCCGTACCTCGGAGGCTTTCTTT. This sequence encodes CASSFRTSEAFF.

The J gene is TRBJ2-7, the V gene TRBV9, with D maybe TRBD2 (7 bases). The CDR3 runs 15 residues. Germline V CDR1 and CDR2: SGDLS, YYNGEE. V was clipped by 4 bases and J by 2 bases, with 16 bases between them. The CDR3 bases are TGTGCCAGCAGCAGGGGGGCTAGCGGTACCTACGAGCAGTACTTC. It specifies CASSRGASGTYEQYF.

The chain combines TRBV4-3 with TRBJ2-5; D call uncertain. The J call is in doubt because the DNA end fits TRBJ2-7 better. Germline V gene lookup returns CDR1 LGHNA and CDR2 YSLEER. The CDR3 extends over 17 amino acids. The CDR3 sequence: CASSQDYRELFPYEQYF. The CDR3 DNA reads as TGCGCCAGCAGCCAAGATTACCGCGAACTATTCCCCTACGAGCAGTACTTC.

The gene calls are TRBV2 and TRBJ2-7; D is perhaps TRBD1 (5 bases). The CDR3 is made up of 12 amino acids. Looked up from germline, CDR1 is SNHLY and CDR2 is FYNNEI. V lost 7 bases and J 2 bases, leaving 9 bases between the germline ends. The DNA of the CDR3 is TGTGCCAGCACAGGGCCAGCCTACGAGCAGTACTTC. It is translated as CASTGPAYEQYF. The entire variable domain, with the rest obtained from reference TRBV2 and TRBJ2-7, is as follows: EPEVTQTPSHQVTQMGQEVILRCVPISNHLYFYWYRQILGQKVEFLVSFYNNEISEKSEIFDDQFSVERPDGSNFTLKIRSTKLEDSAMYFCASTGPAYEQYFGPGTRLTVT.

The chain employs TRBV7-2 and TRBJ2-7, with TRBD2 identical over 7 bases. Germline V gene data show CDR1 as SGHTA and CDR2 as FQGNSA. Unmatched junction bases numbered 5, after V lost 1 base and J lost 2 bases. The length of the CDR3 is 15 residues. The CDR3: CASSLGGGLTYEQYF. The DNA of the CDR3 is TGTGCCAGCAGCTTAGGGGGGGGACTTACCTACGAGCAGTACTTC.

The chain recombines TRBV7-6 with TRBJ2-5; weak D call: TRBD2 (7 bases). V was trimmed by 1 base and J by 5 bases, leaving 17 bases between them. The germline V gene encodes CDR1 SGHVS and CDR2 FNYEAQ. The CDR3 extends over 16 amino acids. Written as DNA, the CDR3 is TGTGCCAGCAGCTTAGAGGGGAGAGGGAGGGGGGAGACCCAGTACTTC. Translation gives CASSLEGRGRGETQYF.

This chain uses TRBV2 with TRBJ2-5, with 7 bases lining up with TRBD1. Trimming at V came to 6 bases and at J to 5 bases, leaving 6 bases not matched to a gene. Germline CDR1 SNHLY, CDR2 FYNNEI. This CDR3 is built from 13 residues. DNA for the CDR3: TGTGCCAGCAGGAGGGAACAGGGGGAGACCCAGTACTTC. Amino acids: CASRREQGETQYF.

The CDR3 loop is CASSGFGNEQFF. Written as DNA, the CDR3 is TGTGCCAGCAGCGGATTCGGCAATGAGCAGTTCTTC. This chain uses TRBV9 with TRBJ2-1; D is ambiguous. CDR1 is SGDLS and CDR2 is YYNGEE in the germline V gene. The V end lost 3 bases, the J end lost 6 bases, and 7 bases lay between the germline ends. CDR3 size: 12 residues.

V gene TRBV6-5 combines with J gene TRBJ2-7; D call uncertain. Germline V CDR1 and CDR2: MNHEY, SVGAGI. The CDR3 has 14 residues. Trimming stripped 0 bases from V and 2 bases from J, with 8 bases between. As DNA, the CDR3 is TGTGCCAGCAGTTACTCATTCCAGGCCTACGAGCAGTACTTC. Its translation is CASSYSFQAYEQYF.

The V gene is TRBV19, the J gene TRBJ1-2, with D possibly TRBD1 on 6 matching bases. The CDR3 is made up of 13 amino acids. V lost 6 bases and J lost 2, with 10 bases in between. Per germline, CDR1 LNHDA and CDR2 SQIVND (reference sequence). This CDR3 is CASRQDRNYGYTF. The CDR3 coding sequence is TGTGCCAGTAGACAGGACAGAAACTATGGCTACACCTTC.

J is TRBJ2-5 and V is TRBV5-1; D not certain. Germline values: CDR1 SGHRS, CDR2 YFSETQ. CDR3 size: 13 residues. Trimming took 4 bases from V and 5 from J, leaving 12 bases between them. This chain's CDR3 is CASSPVRVETQYF. CDR3 DNA sequence: TGCGCCAGCAGCCCGGTTCGGGTTGAGACCCAGTACTTC.

This chain links TRBV5-8 with TRBJ2-2, with D possibly TRBD1 on 5 matching bases. V lost 1 base and J lost 2, with 9 bases in between. Germline CDR1 is SGHTS and CDR2 is YDEGEE. The CDR3 extends over 15 amino acids. This CDR3 is CASSLLQENTGELFF. The CDR3 DNA follows: TGTGCCAGCAGCTTGTTACAGGAAAACACCGGGGAGCTGTTTTTT.

V gene TRBV5-4 combines with J gene TRBJ2-1; D is ambiguous. Per the germline V gene, CDR1 is SGHNT and CDR2 is YYREEE (reference sequence). This CDR3 has 14 amino acids. The ends were cut back, 1 base at V and 6 bases at J, with 11 bases in the middle. As DNA, the CDR3 is TGTGCCAGCAGCTTGTTGATAGAATCCAATGAGCAGTTCTTC. Residues: CASSLLIESNEQFF.

Note on this clone: The identical CDR3 is also encoded by other nucleotide sequences in the sample. The rearrangement uses TRBV7-9 and TRBJ1-1; TRBD1 is a possible D gene (6 bases). V gave up 4 bases and J gave up 2 bases, with 8 bases separating them. The CDR3 length is 13 residues. Germline V gives CDR1 SEHNR, CDR2 FQNEAQ (reference sequence). The CDR3 nucleotides are TGTGCCAGCAGCTCACAGGGTAACACTGAAGCTTTCTTT. This codes for CASSSQGNTEAFF.

The V and J genes are TRBV6-5 and TRBJ1-2; 10 bases are a match to TRBD1. Trimming at V came to 4 bases and at J to 5 bases, leaving 10 bases not matched to a gene. This CDR3 has 16 residues. CDR1 is MNHEY, CDR2 SVGAGI, per germline. The CDR3 DNA sequence: TGTGCCAGCAGTTTCTCCGGGACAGGGGATCCATATGGCTACACCTTC. Translated, it gives CASSFSGTGDPYGYTF.

The J gene is TRBJ1-2, the V gene TRBV6-5, with D maybe TRBD1 (5 bases). Trimming took 7 bases from V and 8 from J, leaving 23 bases between them. CDR1 MNHEY and CDR2 SVGAGI come from the germline V gene. This CDR3 spans 15 amino acids. As DNA, the CDR3 is TGTGCCAGCAACTTACAGGCAGGCGACCGTCTAGGCTACACCTTC. Its translation: CASNLQAGDRLGYTF.

The CDR3 reads CASSLSSGYTDTQYF. In DNA, the CDR3 is TGTGCCAGCAGCTTGTCTAGCGGGTACACAGATACGCAGTATTTT. The rearrangement uses TRBV11-3 and TRBJ2-3; 8 bases are a match to TRBD2. The length of the CDR3 is 15 residues. Germline loops: CDR1 SGHNT, CDR2 YENEEA. With 3 bases clipped from V and 2 bases from J, the junction kept 4 bases outside the gene matches. The full variable domain, rest sourced from reference TRBV11-3 and TRBJ2-3, is EAGVVQSPRYKIIEKKQPVAFWCNPISGHNTLYWYLQNLGQGPELLIRYENEEAVDDSQLPKDRFSAERLKGVDSTLKIQPAELGDSAVYLCASSLSSGYTDTQYFGPGTRLTVL.

The chain recombines TRBV6-1 with TRBJ2-5, with D perhaps matching TRBD2 (5 bases). Germline CDR1 reads MNHNS; CDR2 reads SASEGT. The CDR3 has 14 amino acids. Trimming stripped 7 bases from V and 3 bases from J, with 15 bases between. The chain's CDR3 is CASTSAAGEETQYF. CDR3 in DNA: TGTGCCAGCACTTCAGCGGCCGGGGAAGAGACCCAGTACTTC.

CDR3 in DNA: TGTGCCACCAGCAGCCCTATGCCCTACAATGAGCAGTTCTTC. Its translation: CATSSPMPYNEQFF. This sequence joins TRBV15 and TRBJ2-1, with no clear D. Germline V gene lookup returns CDR1 LNHNV and CDR2 YYDKDF (reference sequence). V shed 3 bases and J shed 2 bases, with 8 bases lying between them. The CDR3 spans 14 residues. Supplemented by reference TRBV15 and TRBJ2-1, the full variable domain reads DAMVIQNPRYQVTQFGKPVTLSCSQTLNHNVMYWYQQKSSQAPKLLFHYYDKDFNNEADTPDNFQSRRPNTSFCFLDIRSPGLGDTAMYLCATSSPMPYNEQFFGPGTRLTVL.

This clone was seen only once. The chain employs TRBV6-1 and TRBJ2-1, with 7 nucleotides matching TRBD2. CDR1 is MNHNS, CDR2 SASEGT, per germline. The CDR3 runs to 18 residues. V shed 1 base and J 4 bases; nucleotides not matched to a gene: 13. The chain's CDR3 is CASSEGEGRLAEYNEQFF. The CDR3 DNA reads as TGTGCCAGCAGTGAAGGTGAAGGGAGGCTAGCGGAGTACAATGAGCAGTTCTTC.

V and J are TRBV29-1 and TRBJ1-2, with D maybe TRBD1 (5 bases). Germline lookup yields CDR1 SQVTM and CDR2 ANQGSEA. Trimming pared 5 bases from V and 8 bases from J, leaving 27 bases between. The CDR3 is 16 residues long. DNA for the CDR3: TGCAGCGTTTGGTCCCGGCAGGGAAAGCGGGAGGAGGGCTACACCTTC. Residues: CSVWSRQGKREEGYTF.

This clone was observed once. This chain links TRBV5-1 with TRBJ2-5; D is possibly TRBD1 (5 bases). This CDR3 spans 16 amino acids. Germline assignment: CDR1 SGHRS and CDR2 YFSETQ. V was cut by 1 base and J by 0 bases, with 13 bases left in between. CDR3 sequence reads: CASSLHTGEYQETQYF. In DNA form, the CDR3 reads TGCGCCAGCAGCTTGCATACAGGAGAGTACCAAGAGACCCAGTACTTC.